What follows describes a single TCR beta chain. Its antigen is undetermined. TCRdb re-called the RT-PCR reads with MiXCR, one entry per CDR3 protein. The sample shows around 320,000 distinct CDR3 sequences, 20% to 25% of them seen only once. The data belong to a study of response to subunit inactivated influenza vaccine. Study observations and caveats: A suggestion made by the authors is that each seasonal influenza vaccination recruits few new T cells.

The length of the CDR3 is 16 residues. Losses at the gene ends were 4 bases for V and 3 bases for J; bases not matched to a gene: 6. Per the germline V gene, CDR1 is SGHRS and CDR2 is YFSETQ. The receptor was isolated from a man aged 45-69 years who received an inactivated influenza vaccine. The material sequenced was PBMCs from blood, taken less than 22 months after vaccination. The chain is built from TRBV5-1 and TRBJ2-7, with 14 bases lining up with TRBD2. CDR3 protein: CASSTTSGRANYEQYF. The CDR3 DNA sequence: TGCGCCAGCAGCACGACTAGCGGGAGGGCTAACTACGAGCAGTACTTC.